The TCR beta chain under discussion was sequenced for a study of blood T cells in healthy people across ages. Study-wide results and limits: Correlation between TCR beta diversity and naive T cell percentage was strong.

Each sample yielded at least 5 micrograms of PBMC total RNA. A note on this clonotype: Its antigen is not identified.

V shed 0 bases, J shed 11 bases, and the junction held 16 bases outside the gene matches. CDR1 and CDR2 from the germline V gene are DFQATT and SNEGSKA (reference sequence). This CDR3 has 16 amino acids. Combining a sample-barcoded 5' primer with a J-beta primer mix, a second PCR ran for 7 to 11 cycles. All samples yielded 3 million or more CDR3-containing paired-end reads. In TCRdb, the 5' RACE reads were re-called with MiXCR into one record per CDR3 protein. The table includes 600,000 or so distinct CDR3 sequences, around half detected once. The sequence was collected from a man older than 75 in good health. The chain carries TRBV20-1 and TRBJ2-5, with TRBD2 matching 9 bases. The specimen was blood. CDR3 sequence (DNA): TGCAGTGCTAGAGATCCTAGGACTAGCGCCGACAATGAGCAGTACTTC. Its protein product is CSARDPRTSADNEQYF.